This T cell receptor beta chain was sequenced for a study of blood T cell repertoires in COVID-19 (dated by TCRdb to about 2020). As for the study more broadly: Samples covering the acute and convalescent phases of COVID-19 were provided by collaborators in the United States, Italy and Spain. Where HLA class I and class II types were available, the types were taken from metadata supplied by the sample provider, not from assay-based typing. The repertoires were made available in a free public database intended to serve as a resource for research on the immune response to SARS-CoV-2. A de-identified subject ID, COVID-19 status, age in years and sex were almost always included in the sample metadata. The samples were drawn from the first 160 participants of the ongoing ImmuneRACE study and from 1,200 or so subjects provided by 6 global collaborators. The material from the prospective study consisted of cDNA or gDNA derived from T cells, B-cell-depleted T cells, or PBMCs. Deeply sampled blood TCRbeta repertoires from subjects exposed to, actively infected with, or recovered from COVID-19 were included in the dataset. The study at large found these results: The quantity of clinical and demographic metadata differed by source and by participant and was supplied without curation.

TCRbeta CDR3 regions were amplified from genomic DNA by means of the immunoSEQ Assay, a bias-controlled multiplex PCR. The study's own analysis went as follows. Nucleated cell counts per sample were estimated from amplification of reference gene primers within the assay. To quantify the absolute abundance of each unique TCRbeta CDR3 rearrangement, sequence reads were collapsed and filtered. For each sample, productive Simpson clonality was calculated by taking the square root of Simpson's diversity index across productive rearrangements. TCRdb holds this immuneACCESS table with in-frame rearrangements only. Some clones are missing; in checked studies, unresolved V genes explain under half, and the rest has no known cause. V and J calls and clone size come straight from that table; D and trimming were deduced from the DNA. In this sample the table shows about 52,000 clones, over 75% of which occur a single time. Of the sample, under 30% is held by the ten largest clones.

The CDR3, cysteine through phenylalanine, is 13 amino acids long. The only DNA kept is the CDR3, 39 bases in frame from the first base. The V end loses 5 bases and the J end loses 3 bases, and a stretch of 10 bases separates them. CDR1 and CDR2 (SEHNR, FQNEAQ) derive from the germline V gene (reference sequence). Points on this clone: Its antigen remains unidentified. The input lacks base qualities; no much larger clone sits a single base away.

In Seattle, one collaborating source enrolled patients while the infection was active and tracked those patients longitudinally over the course of disease. Collaborating institutions collected whole blood in K2EDTA tubes following their own protocols. For TCRbeta analysis, collaborator samples were shipped as frozen whole blood, as isolated PBMCs, or as DNA extracted from either sample type. The chain employs TRBV7-9 and TRBJ1-1; no confident D gene assignment can be made. The source material was peripheral blood. The sequence was collected from a woman older than 75 with COVID-19, enrolled during active disease. The CDR3 protein sequence reads: CASSATEHTEAFF. The nucleotide sequence reads TGTGCCAGCAGCGCTACAGAGCACACTGAAGCTTTCTTT.